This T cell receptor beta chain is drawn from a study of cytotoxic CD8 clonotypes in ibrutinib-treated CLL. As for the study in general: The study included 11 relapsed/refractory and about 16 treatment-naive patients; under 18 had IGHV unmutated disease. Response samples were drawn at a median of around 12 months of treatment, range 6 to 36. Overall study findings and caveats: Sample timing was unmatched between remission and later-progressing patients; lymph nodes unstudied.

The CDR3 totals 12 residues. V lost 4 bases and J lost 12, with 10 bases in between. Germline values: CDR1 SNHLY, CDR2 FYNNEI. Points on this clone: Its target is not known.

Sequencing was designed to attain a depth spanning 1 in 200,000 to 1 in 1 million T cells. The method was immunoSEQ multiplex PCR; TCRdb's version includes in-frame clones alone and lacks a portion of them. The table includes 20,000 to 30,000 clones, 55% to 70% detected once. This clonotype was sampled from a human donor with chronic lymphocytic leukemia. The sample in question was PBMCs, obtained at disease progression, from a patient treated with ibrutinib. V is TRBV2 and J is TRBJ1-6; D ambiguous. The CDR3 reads CASSATTEPLHF. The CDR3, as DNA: TGTGCCAGCAGTGCGACAACCGAACCCCTCCACTTT.